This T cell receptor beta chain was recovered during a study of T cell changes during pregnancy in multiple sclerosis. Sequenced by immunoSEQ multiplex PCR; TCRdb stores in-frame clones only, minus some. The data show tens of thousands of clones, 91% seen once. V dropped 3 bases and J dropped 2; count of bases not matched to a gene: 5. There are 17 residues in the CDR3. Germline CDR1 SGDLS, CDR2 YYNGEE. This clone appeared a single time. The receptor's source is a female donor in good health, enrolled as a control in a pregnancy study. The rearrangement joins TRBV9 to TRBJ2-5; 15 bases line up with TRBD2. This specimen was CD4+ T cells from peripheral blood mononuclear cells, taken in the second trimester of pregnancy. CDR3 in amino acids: CASSAGTSGGRQETQYF. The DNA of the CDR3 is TGTGCCAGCAGCGCCGGGACTAGCGGGGGGAGACAAGAGACCCAGTACTTC.